These 17 T cell receptor beta chains originate from one sample sequenced in a study of identical twins. One entry per CDR3 protein results from TCRdb running MiXCR on the 5' RACE reads. Here the sample spans around 490,000 distinct CDR3 sequences, roughly an eighth being singletons. These same data were also listed under a study on yellow fever vaccine responses in identical twins.

Material: CD4+ T cells sorted from blood. Receptor source: a woman between 18 and 30 years old in good health.

The chain employs TRBV5-8 and TRBJ1-2, with D hard to call. This CDR3 is built from 15 residues. Germline assignment: CDR1 SGHTS and CDR2 YDEGEE. The V gene lost 4 bases and the J gene lost 3 bases, with 16 bases spanning the gap. This CDR3 is CASSRRTLRDYGYTF. The CDR3 nucleotides are TGTGCCAGCAGCCGCAGGACCTTGCGGGACTATGGCTACACCTTC.

In its sample, this clonotype was seen a few times. The chain joins TRBV4-3 to TRBJ2-5, with D perhaps given as TRBD1 or TRBD2 (5 bases each). Germline V lookup: CDR1 LGHNA, CDR2 YSLEER. The CDR3 length is 13 residues. V lost 8 bases and J 5 bases, leaving 15 bases between the germline ends. The CDR3 loop is CASAMGRGETQYF. CDR3 coding DNA: TGCGCCAGCGCGATGGGGCGCGGGGAGACCCAGTACTTC.

V is TRBV12-3 or TRBV12-4 and J is TRBJ2-7; D uncertain. The V gene lost 2 bases and the J gene lost 7 bases, with 21 bases spanning the gap. There are 16 residues in the CDR3. The DNA of the CDR3 is TGTGCCAGCAGTTTAATGGGAAATGGATTCCCTCGAGAGCAGTACTTC. Its translation is CASSLMGNGFPREQYF.

The sample holds a few counts of this clonotype. The chain links TRBV11-2 to TRBJ2-4, with 7 bases fitting TRBD1. This CDR3 is 17 amino acids long. J lost 2 bases, V lost 5 bases, and 12 bases had no gene match. Germline V gene lookup returns CDR1 SGHAT and CDR2 FQNNGV. The CDR3 DNA is TGTGCCAGCAGCAATTTATACCAGGGGGTAACCAAAAACATTCAGTACTTC. Encoded protein: CASSNLYQGVTKNIQYF. The entire variable domain, with the rest obtained from reference TRBV11-2 and TRBJ2-4, is as follows: EAGVAQSPRYKIIEKRQSVAFWCNPISGHATLYWYQQILGQGPKLLIQFQNNGVVDDSQLPKDRFSAERLKGVDSTLKIQPAKLEDSAVYLCASSNLYQGVTKNIQYFGAGTRLSVL.

There are a few counts of this clonotype. The V and J genes are TRBV5-6 and TRBJ2-7; D not resolved. CDR3 length: 15 amino acids. The germline V gene has CDR1 SGHDT and CDR2 YYEEEE. Trimming removed 0 bases at V and 0 bases at J, with 10 bases between. In DNA, the CDR3 is TGTGCCAGCAGCTTGGGGAGTGCAGGCTCCTACGAGCAGTACTTC. It specifies CASSLGSAGSYEQYF. The variable domain in full, with the rest retrieved from reference TRBV5-6 and TRBJ2-7, is DAGVTQSPTHLIKTRGQQVTLRCSPKSGHDTVSWYQQALGQGPQFIFQYYEEEERQRGNFPDRFSGHQFPNYSSELNVNALLLGDSALYLCASSLGSAGSYEQYFGPGTRLTVT.

This clonotype was detected a few times. The V and J genes are TRBV5-1 and TRBJ2-1; D ambiguous. From germline, CDR1 is SGHRS and CDR2 YFSETQ. This CDR3 is built from 12 residues. V was shortened by 0 bases and J by 6 bases, with 4 bases between the two germline ends. In nucleotides, the CDR3 is TGCGCCAGCAGCTTGGATACCAATGAGCAGTTCTTC. Translated: CASSLDTNEQFF.

In its sample, this clonotype was seen a few times. V gene TRBV7-9 combines with J gene TRBJ2-7; D is unclear. Looked up from germline, CDR1 is SEHNR and CDR2 is FQNEAQ (reference sequence). V was clipped by 2 bases and J by 3 bases, with 8 bases between them. This CDR3 region has 13 residues. CDR3 residues: CASSLTSHYEQYF. CDR3 in DNA: TGTGCCAGCAGCTTAACCTCGCACTACGAGCAGTACTTC. Drawing the rest from reference TRBV7-9 and TRBJ2-7, the complete variable domain is DTGVSQNPRHKITKRGQNVTFRCDPISEHNRLYWYRQTLGQGPEFLTYFQNEAQLEKSRLLSDRFSAERPKGSFSTLEIQRTEQGDSAMYLCASSLTSHYEQYFGPGTRLTVT.

There are many counts of this clonotype. The chain joins TRBV5-1 to TRBJ2-3; weak D call: TRBD1 (6 bases). Germline CDR1 is SGHRS and CDR2 is YFSETQ. The V and J ends lost 3 bases and 5 bases respectively, with 13 bases between them. The CDR3 extends over 14 amino acids. The CDR3: CASSSSTGGDTQYF. The CDR3, as DNA: TGCGCCAGCAGCTCATCGACAGGAGGAGATACGCAGTATTTT.

This clonotype was counted many times. The chain recombines TRBV12-3 or TRBV12-4 with TRBJ2-1; 7 bases fit TRBD1. The CDR3 runs 13 residues. V lost 3 bases and J lost 8; bases outside the gene matches: 4. CDR3 nucleotide sequence: TGTGCCAGCAGTTTTCGACAGGGCGATGAGCAGTTCTTC. Translated, it gives CASSFRQGDEQFF.

The rearrangement uses TRBV3-1 and TRBJ2-7; D possibly corresponds to TRBD1 (6 bases). Germline assignment: CDR1 LGHDT and CDR2 YNNKEL (reference sequence). V was trimmed by 5 bases and J by 3 bases, leaving 17 bases between them. The CDR3 spans 15 residues. Here the CDR3 DNA reads TGTGCCAGCAGCAGCAGGACAGAAGCGAGCTACGAGCAGTACTTC. Translated: CASSSRTEASYEQYF.

This clonotype has more than one count but fewer than ten. The rearrangement joins TRBV6-2 or TRBV6-3 to TRBJ2-4; D is unclear. The CDR3 covers 15 residues. The germline gives CDR1 MNHEY, CDR2 SVGEGT. Trimming cost V 6 bases and J 8 bases, with 20 bases left between them. CDR3 coding DNA: TGTGCCAGCAGACCCCCGGGTCTGAACCCCGACATTCAGTACTTC. This encodes CASRPPGLNPDIQYF.

The chain recombines TRBV3-1 with TRBJ2-2; D is perhaps TRBD2 (6 bases). Germline CDR1 reads LGHDT; CDR2 reads YNNKEL (reference sequence). The V gene lost 3 bases and the J gene lost 0 bases, with 11 bases spanning the gap. This CDR3 region has 16 residues. The CDR3 loop is CASSHPDYSNTGELFF. CDR3 sequence (DNA): TGTGCCAGCAGCCACCCGGACTACTCGAACACCGGGGAGCTGTTTTTT.

The V and J genes are TRBV3-1 and TRBJ2-2; unclear D gene. Germline V gene data show CDR1 as LGHDT and CDR2 as YNNKEL (reference sequence). The CDR3 contains 18 residues. V dropped 10 bases and J dropped 2 bases, with 26 bases sitting between them. The CDR3 sequence is CAIGKSTLMVVNTGELFF. CDR3 DNA sequence: TGTGCCATCGGTAAAAGCACTTTAATGGTGGTTAACACCGGGGAGCTGTTTTTT.

In this sample, this clonotype turned up a few times. This chain joins TRBV14 and TRBJ2-3; possibly TRBD2 for D (6 bases). The CDR3 loop spans 17 amino acids. CDR1 and CDR2 from the germline V gene are SGHDN and FVKESK. The germline V and J ends were trimmed by 0 bases and 6 bases, with 19 bases remaining between them. Here the CDR3 DNA reads TGTGCCAGCAGCCAAGATTTTTCGGCGGGATCTGCTGATACGCAGTATTTT. Its translation: CASSQDFSAGSADTQYF.

This clonotype has at least ten counts. The V call is TRBV7-2, the J call TRBJ2-3, with D uncertain. The length of the CDR3 is 14 residues. The V gene lost 4 bases and the J gene lost 0 bases, with 8 bases spanning the gap. Germline CDR1 is SGHTA and CDR2 is FQGNSA. The CDR3 spells CASSYGTSTDTQYF. The CDR3 nucleotides are TGTGCCAGCAGCTATGGCACTAGCACAGATACGCAGTATTTT. Using reference TRBV7-2 and TRBJ2-3 for the parts outside the CDR3, the full variable domain is GAGVSQSPSNKVTEKGKDVELRCDPISGHTALYWYRQSLGQGLEFLIYFQGNSAPDKSGLPSDRFSAERTGGSVSTLTIQRTQQEDSAVYLCASSYGTSTDTQYFGPGTRLTVL.

This clonotype occurred many times. This sequence joins TRBV7-9 and TRBJ2-1; D could derive from TRBD1 or TRBD2 (5 bases each). Between the trimmed V and J ends, which lost 1 base and 13 bases, there was a span of 17 bases. Germline V gives CDR1 SEHNR, CDR2 FQNEAQ (reference sequence). The CDR3 consists of 14 residues. CDR3 DNA sequence: TGTGCCAGCAGCTTAGGGGACCTGAAGGCTGACCAGTTCTTC. Protein product: CASSLGDLKADQFF.

This clonotype was detected only a few times. The V call is TRBV29-1, the J call TRBJ2-1; a weak D match, TRBD2 (6 bases). Per germline, CDR1 SQVTM and CDR2 ANQGSEA. V gave up 4 bases and J gave up 5 bases, with 24 bases separating them. The CDR3 length is 17 residues. CDR3 protein: CSVALLAIAHTNNEQFF. The CDR3 DNA reads as TGCAGCGTTGCCCTCCTAGCGATAGCCCACACCAACAATGAGCAGTTCTTC.